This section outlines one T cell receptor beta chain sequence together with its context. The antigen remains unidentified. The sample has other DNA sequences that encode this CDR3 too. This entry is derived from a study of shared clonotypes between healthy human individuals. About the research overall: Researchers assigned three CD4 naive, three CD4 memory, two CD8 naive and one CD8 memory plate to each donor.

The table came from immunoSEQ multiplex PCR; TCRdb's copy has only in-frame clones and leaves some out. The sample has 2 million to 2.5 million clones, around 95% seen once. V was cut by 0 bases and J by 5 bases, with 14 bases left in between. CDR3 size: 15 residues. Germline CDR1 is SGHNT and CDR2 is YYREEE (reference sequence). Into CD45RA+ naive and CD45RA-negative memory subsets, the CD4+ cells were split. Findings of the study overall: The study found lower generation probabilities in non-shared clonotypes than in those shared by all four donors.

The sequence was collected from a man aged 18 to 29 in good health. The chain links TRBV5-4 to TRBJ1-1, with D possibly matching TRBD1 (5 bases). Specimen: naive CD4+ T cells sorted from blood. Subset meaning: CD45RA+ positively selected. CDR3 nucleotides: TGTGCCAGCAGCTTGGCCGGGCAGGGAGGAACTGAAGCTTTCTTT. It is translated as CASSLAGQGGTEAFF.